Given below is one TCR beta chain in context. Its target is not known. The germline gene is not matched at one end of the junction; a read error may be the cause. The record originates from a study of T cell responses to AZD1222 COVID-19 vaccine. Study results and caveats: Receipt of two AZD1222 doses was followed by a rise in Spike-specific TCR breadth and depth. Among the donors, most were white British and more were female, and clonal diversity was possibly underestimated.

Method: immunoSEQ multiplex PCR; TCRdb's copy keeps in-frame clones and lacks some. The data hold about 20,000 clones, with approximately 81% observed a single time. CDR1 and CDR2 from the germline V gene are GTSNPN and SVGIG (reference sequence). This CDR3 has 12 amino acids. The sample in question was peripheral blood, obtained 28 days after the second AZD1222 dose. The sequence was collected from an adult who received the AZD1222 COVID-19 vaccine. The rearrangement uses TRBV30 and TRBJ2-7; 7 bases match TRBD1. CDR3 nucleotide sequence: TGTGCCTGGAGTGTCAAATTCGGGACAGATTTCTTC. Its translation is CAWSVKFGTDFF.